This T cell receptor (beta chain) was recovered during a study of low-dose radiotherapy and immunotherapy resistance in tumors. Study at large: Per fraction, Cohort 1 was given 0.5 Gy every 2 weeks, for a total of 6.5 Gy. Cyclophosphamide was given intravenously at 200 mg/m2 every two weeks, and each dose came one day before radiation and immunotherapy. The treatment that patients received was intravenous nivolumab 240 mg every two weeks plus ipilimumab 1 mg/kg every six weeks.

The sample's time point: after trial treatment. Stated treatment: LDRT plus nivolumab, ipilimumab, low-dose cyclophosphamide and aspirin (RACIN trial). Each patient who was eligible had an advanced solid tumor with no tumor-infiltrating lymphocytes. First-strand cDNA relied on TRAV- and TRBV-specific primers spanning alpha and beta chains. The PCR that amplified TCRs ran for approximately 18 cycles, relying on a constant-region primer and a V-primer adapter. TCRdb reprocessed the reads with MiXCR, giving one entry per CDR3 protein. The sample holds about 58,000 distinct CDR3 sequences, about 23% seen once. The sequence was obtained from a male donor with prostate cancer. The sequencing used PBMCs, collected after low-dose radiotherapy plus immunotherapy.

CDR3 bases: TGTGCCAGCAGCTTGACGAGCGGGGGGGCACAAGAGACCCAGTACTTC. Amino acid sequence: CASSLTSGGAQETQYF. V usage is TRBV5-5 and J usage is TRBJ2-5, with 10 bases fitting TRBD2. CDR3 length equals 16 residues. Trimming removed 1 base from V and 2 bases from J; junction bases left unmatched: 5. Germline V lookup: CDR1 SGHKS, CDR2 YYEKEE (reference sequence).